Listed below are T cell receptor beta chains from one sample, sequenced in a study of T cell changes during pregnancy in multiple sclerosis. This table comes from immunoSEQ multiplex PCR, and its TCRdb copy is limited to in-frame clones, with some not included. The data show roughly 93,000 clones, approximately 90% seen once. The sequences come from peripheral blood, collected in the first trimester of pregnancy. All receptors derive from a female donor in good health, enrolled as a control in a pregnancy study. Both conserved end residues are part of each CDR3. The D gene is left open where the match is weak. Expanded clones get a size class; other rows say once, few or many, or leave the size out.

clone size	D gene	V gene	J gene	CDR3 DNA	CDR3 protein
.	.	TRBV2	TRBJ1-6	TGTGCCAGTGGAGTTTCACCCCTCCACTTT	CASGVSPLHF
.	TRBD2	TRBV6-6	TRBJ2-3	TGTGCCAGCAGTTACCCGGGACTACTCACAGATACGCAGTATTTT	CASSYPGLLTDTQYF
.	.	TRBV9	TRBJ1-5	TGTGCTCTTTTTGGCAATCAGCCCCAGCATTTT	CALFGNQPQHF
.	TRBD1	TRBV7-6	TRBJ1-2	TGTGCCAGCAGCTTAGGAGGGTTGAGGGGGCCCTATGGCTACACCTTC	CASSLGGLRGPYGYTF
many	.	TRBV7-2	TRBJ1-2	TGTGCCAGCAGCTTAAAGGGAGCCGGGCCGTTAAACTATGGCTACACCTTC	CASSLKGAGPLNYGYTF
few	TRBD2	TRBV9	TRBJ2-3	TGTGCCAGCAGCGAGACTAGCCTAGGCACAGATACGCAGTATTTT	CASSETSLGTDTQYF
.	.	TRBV5-6	TRBJ1-4	TGTGCCAGCAGCTTGGTCGCGGGAAGGGGCGCGTTAAAAAAACTGTTTTTT	CASSLVAGRGALKKLFF
.	.	TRBV30	TRBJ1-2	TGTGCCTTTAGGGGAGGAGGCTACACCTTC	CAFRGGGYTF
.	.	TRBV6-1	TRBJ2-1	TGTGCCAGCAGTGAAGACAGGAGCTCCTACAATGAGCAGTTCTTC	CASSEDRSSYNEQFF
once	.	TRBV7-3	TRBJ2-7	TGTGCCAGCAGCTTAACTCCGGGAAACTACGAGCAGTACTTC	CASSLTPGNYEQYF
.	TRBD1	TRBV30	TRBJ1-4	TGTGCCTGGACCGACAGGGGATTAGAAAAACTGTTTTTT	CAWTDRGLEKLFF
.	.	TRBV4-2	TRBJ1-4	TGTGCCAGCAGCCCCAAGGGACAAGGAAATGAAAAACTGTTTTTT	CASSPKGQGNEKLFF
.	.	TRBV6-4	TRBJ1-6	TGTGCCAGCAGTGACGGGGCAGGCGGATCACCCCTCCACTTT	CASSDGAGGSPLHF
.	TRBD1	TRBV5-1	TRBJ1-4	TGCGCCAGCAGCCGGACCGGGACAGGGGGCAATACGGGGGAAAAACTGTTTTTT	CASSRTGTGGNTGEKLFF
.	TRBD2	TRBV27	TRBJ2-1	TGTGCCAGCAGTTTCTCGGGACTAGCGGGGGATGAGCAGTTCTTC	CASSFSGLAGDEQFF
.	TRBD2	TRBV6-1	TRBJ2-7	TGTGCCAGCGAGAGGACTAGCGGCCCCTACGAGCAGTACTTC	CASERTSGPYEQYF
.	.	TRBV10-3	TRBJ1-1	TGTGCCATCAGTGAGTCGCAAGGGGGTAGCGCTGAAGCTTTCTTT	CAISESQGGSAEAFF
once	TRBD1	TRBV7-2	TRBJ1-2	TGTGCCAGCAGTCAGACAGGGGGTAACTATGGCTACACCTTC	CASSQTGGNYGYTF
.	TRBD2	TRBV4-2	TRBJ2-2	TGTGCCAGCAGCCAACGCTGGGGGGGTAGCGACACCGGGGAGCTGTTTTTT	CASSQRWGGSDTGELFF
.	TRBD1	TRBV7-2	TRBJ1-3	TGTGCCAGCAGCTCAGGGGGTTCCTCTGGAAACACCATATATTTT	CASSSGGSSGNTIYF
once	.	TRBV28	TRBJ2-7	TGTGCCAGCAGTTTAACCAGCTACGAGCAGTACTTC	CASSLTSYEQYF
.	TRBD1	TRBV15	TRBJ1-5	TGTGCCACCAGCTTACCGACAGGGGGAGGGCAGCCCCAGCATTTT	CATSLPTGGGQPQHF
few	TRBD2	TRBV7-3	TRBJ2-2	TGTGCCAGCAGCTATTCCTCCGGGACTAGCGGGGGGCCCGGGGAGCTGTTTTTT	CASSYSSGTSGGPGELFF
.	TRBD2	TRBV29-1	TRBJ2-5	TGCAGCGTCGCAACCCGGGGGGTCCAAGAGACCCAGTACTTC	CSVATRGVQETQYF
.	TRBD2	TRBV5-1	TRBJ2-1	TGCGCCAGCAGCTTGGAGGCTAGCGGTTACAATGAGCAGTTCTTC	CASSLEASGYNEQFF
once	.	TRBV7-8	TRBJ2-7	TGTGCCAGCAGCTTAATCAGGGGTTACGAGCAGTACTTC	CASSLIRGYEQYF
.	.	TRBV28	TRBJ1-6	TGTGCCAGCAGGCATACTCAGGGAACGCTTAACTCACCCCTCCACTTT	CASRHTQGTLNSPLHF
.	.	TRBV19	TRBJ1-2	TGTGCCAGTACCCCACGGACAGACCTATCCTATGGCTACACCTTC	CASTPRTDLSYGYTF
once	TRBD2	TRBV27	TRBJ2-7	TGTGCCAGCAGTCCCCGGGCTAGCGGTAGCTCCTACGAGCAGTACTTC	CASSPRASGSSYEQYF